The rows below give T cell receptor beta chains drawn from one sample of a study of brain T cells in children with intractable seizures. Sequencing used immunoSEQ multiplex PCR; TCRdb keeps in-frame clones, though not all of them. The table includes hundreds of thousands of clones, 93% detected once. The sample here was peripheral blood, taken 5 to 6 months after surgery. The receptors come from a boy younger than two with tuberous sclerosis and intractable seizures. The CDR3 runs from the conserved cysteine through the conserved F or W. Each record gives: clone size, J gene, V gene, D gene, CDR3 DNA, CDR3 protein. D genes are given only for firm matches. The size of a clone is reported for some rows only, either as once, few or many, or as a class for expanded clones.

clone_size: -
j_call: TRBJ2-4
v_call: TRBV15
d_call: -
cdr3_nt: TGTGCCACCAGCAGAAGATCATCCACAGTAGCCAAAAACATTCAGTACTTC
cdr3_aa: CATSRRSSTVAKNIQYF

clone_size: -
j_call: TRBJ1-5
v_call: TRBV10-3
d_call: TRBD1
cdr3_nt: TGTGCCATCAGTACAGGGGAGCAGCCCCAGCATTTT
cdr3_aa: CAISTGEQPQHF

clone_size: -
j_call: TRBJ1-1
v_call: TRBV3-1/TRBV3-2
d_call: -
cdr3_nt: TGTGCCAGCAGCGAACAGGGTAGTAGGGGGATGCGCACTGAAGCTTTCTTT
cdr3_aa: CASSEQGSRGMRTEAFF

clone_size: -
j_call: TRBJ2-1
v_call: TRBV27
d_call: -
cdr3_nt: TGTGCCAGCAGGGACTTTAACTACAATGAGCAGTTCTTC
cdr3_aa: CASRDFNYNEQFF

clone_size: -
j_call: TRBJ1-6
v_call: TRBV5-3
d_call: -
cdr3_nt: TGTGCCAGAAGCTTGGGGGGCTCCTATAATTCACCCCTCCACTTT
cdr3_aa: CARSLGGSYNSPLHF

clone_size: -
j_call: TRBJ2-1
v_call: TRBV27
d_call: -
cdr3_nt: TGTGCCAGCAGCGGAACTACAAGCTCCTACAATGAGCAGTTCTTC
cdr3_aa: CASSGTTSSYNEQFF

clone_size: -
j_call: TRBJ1-2
v_call: TRBV25-1
d_call: -
cdr3_nt: TGTGCCAGCAGTGATGGGAAGGTTTCCGTTTGGGATGGCTACACCTTC
cdr3_aa: CASSDGKVSVWDGYTF

clone_size: -
j_call: TRBJ2-3
v_call: TRBV7-9
d_call: -
cdr3_nt: TGTGCCAGCAGCTTATCCCAGACGACGGGGGATACGCAGTATTTT
cdr3_aa: CASSLSQTTGDTQYF

clone_size: once
j_call: TRBJ1-2
v_call: TRBV5-1
d_call: -
cdr3_nt: TGCGCCAGCAGCTTGTCTGGCAGGGTGGATAATGGCTACACCTTC
cdr3_aa: CASSLSGRVDNGYTF

clone_size: -
j_call: TRBJ2-7
v_call: TRBV10-3
d_call: -
cdr3_nt: TGTGCCATCAGGGATCCAGACAGAGCCCCCTACGAGCAGTACTTC
cdr3_aa: CAIRDPDRAPYEQYF